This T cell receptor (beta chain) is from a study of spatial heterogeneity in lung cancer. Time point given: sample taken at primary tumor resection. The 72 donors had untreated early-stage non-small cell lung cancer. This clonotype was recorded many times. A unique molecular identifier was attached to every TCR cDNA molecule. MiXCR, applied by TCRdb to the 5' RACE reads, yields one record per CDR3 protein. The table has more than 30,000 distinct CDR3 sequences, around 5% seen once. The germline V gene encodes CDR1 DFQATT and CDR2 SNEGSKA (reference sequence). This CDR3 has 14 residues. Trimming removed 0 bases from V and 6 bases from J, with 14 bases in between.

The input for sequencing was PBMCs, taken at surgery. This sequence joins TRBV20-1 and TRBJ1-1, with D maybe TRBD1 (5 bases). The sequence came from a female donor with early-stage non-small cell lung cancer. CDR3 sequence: CSARDSPGRPEAFF. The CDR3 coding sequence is TGCAGTGCTAGAGATAGTCCAGGGAGGCCTGAAGCTTTCTTT.